A single sample is the source of the 20 T cell receptor beta chains below, sequenced in a study of T-cell memory formation after mild COVID-19. TCRdb reprocessed the 5' RACE reads with MiXCR, giving one entry per CDR3 protein. The table includes 450,000 or so distinct CDR3 sequences, nearly 25% detected once. The sequenced sample consisted of PBMCs or a T cell subset sorted from them (not recorded which). These receptors originate from an adult woman who had mild COVID-19 (a few samples of this study predate the infection). Cell type and time point are not known.

The chain joins TRBV12-3 or TRBV12-4 to TRBJ2-3; 7 nucleotides agree with TRBD2. This CDR3 comprises 13 residues. V shed 1 base, J shed 5 bases, and the junction held 0 bases outside the gene matches. The CDR3 region has the DNA TGTGCCAGCAGTTTAGAGCGGGGAGATACGCAGTATTTT. Encoded protein: CASSLERGDTQYF.

The rearrangement joins TRBV6-5 to TRBJ1-2; tentatively, D is TRBD1 (5 bases). Trimming stripped 0 bases from V and 6 bases from J, with 8 bases between. The CDR3 consists of 13 residues. Germline loops: CDR1 MNHEY, CDR2 SVGAGI. CDR3 coding DNA: TGTGCCAGCAGTTACTCGGCGGGGGATGGCTACACCTTC. Its translation is CASSYSAGDGYTF.

In its sample, this clonotype was seen a few times. The rearrangement uses TRBV23-1 and TRBJ2-3; D is undetermined. TRBV23-1 is classed as an ORF, of uncertain function. V was clipped by 3 bases and J by 3 bases, with 10 bases between them. CDR3 length: 14 amino acids. CDR3 loop: CASSHQERTDTQYF. In DNA, the CDR3 is TGCGCCAGCAGTCATCAGGAACGGACAGATACGCAGTATTTT.

This clonotype came up many times. CDR3 sequence (DNA): TGCGCCAGCAGCCAAGATACGGCTAGCGGTACAGATACGCAGTATTTT. Its protein is CASSQDTASGTDTQYF. The V call is TRBV4-3, the J call TRBJ2-3, with 7 nucleotides matching TRBD2. Germline CDR1 is LGHNA and CDR2 is YSLEER. The CDR3 extends over 16 amino acids. The ends lost 0 bases at V and 3 bases at J; junction bases unmatched: 6.

The V call is TRBV4-3, the J call TRBJ1-2; D is unclear. The CDR3 consists of 13 residues. Germline V gene lookup returns CDR1 LGHNA and CDR2 YSLEER. Trimming shortened V by 1 base and J by 10 bases, and 13 bases separated the two germline ends. The CDR3 coding sequence is TGCGCCAGCAGCCAAGTCTTATCGGGTACCTACACCTTC. As protein: CASSQVLSGTYTF.

The V gene is TRBV7-8, the J gene TRBJ2-7, with 8 bases identical to TRBD2. This CDR3 is 17 amino acids long. Germline V gene sequence: CDR1 SGHVS, CDR2 FQNEAQ. V lost 5 bases to trimming and J lost 1 base; unmatched junction nucleotides: 13. The DNA for the CDR3 is TGTGCCAGCAGCCTCCGAGCGGGAGTCAGCGCATCCTACGAGCAGTACTTC. This gives the protein CASSLRAGVSASYEQYF.

This clonotype has only a few counts. CDR3 DNA sequence: TGCAGTGCTAGTCTCCGCCAGGGAGGGTCCTACAATGAGCAGTTCTTC. It encodes CSASLRQGGSYNEQFF. V is TRBV20-1 and J is TRBJ2-1; 7 bases align to TRBD2. Germline trimming cut 3 bases from V and 1 base from J; bases unmatched to any gene: 9. This CDR3 contains 16 residues. In germline, CDR1 is DFQATT, CDR2 SNEGSKA (reference sequence).

This clonotype has only a few counts. The J gene is TRBJ1-5, the V gene TRBV29-1, with 8 positions matching TRBD1. J lost 4 bases, V lost 6 bases, and 5 bases had no gene match. Germline loops: CDR1 SQVTM, CDR2 ANQGSEA. The CDR3 loop spans 13 amino acids. In DNA, the CDR3 is TGCAGCGTAGGACAGGGAGCAAATCAGCCCCAGCATTTT. Translation: CSVGQGANQPQHF.

A few counts support this clonotype. This rearrangement joins TRBV20-1 to TRBJ1-2, with a weak D call TRBD1 (6 bases). Germline lookup yields CDR1 DFQATT and CDR2 SNEGSKA (reference sequence). V was clipped by 5 bases and J by 4 bases, with 17 bases between them. The CDR3 totals 14 residues. CDR3 in DNA: TGCAGTGCTGGTAGACAGGAGACCCGCTATGGCTACACCTTC. It translates to CSAGRQETRYGYTF.

This clonotype was seen a few times. The V gene is TRBV7-8, the J gene TRBJ2-5, with TRBD1 matching over 9 bases. V was clipped by 6 bases and J by 3 bases; unmatched bases: 8. The CDR3 is 15 residues long. Germline CDR1 SGHVS, CDR2 FQNEAQ. The DNA of the CDR3 is TGTGCCAGCAGATCTTCCGGGACAGGGAAAGAGACCCAGTACTTC. Encoded protein: CASRSSGTGKETQYF.

This clonotype was recorded a few times. This rearrangement joins TRBV5-1 to TRBJ2-7; D uncertain. Germline CDR1 is SGHRS and CDR2 is YFSETQ. The CDR3 spans 13 residues. Trimming removed 1 base from V and 5 bases from J, with 10 bases in between. The CDR3 bases are TGCGCCAGCAGCTTGTATTGGGCAAACGAGCAGTACTTC. Protein sequence: CASSLYWANEQYF. The entire variable domain, with the rest obtained from reference TRBV5-1 and TRBJ2-7, is as follows: KAGVTQTPRYLIKTRGQQVTLSCSPISGHRSVSWYQQTPGQGLQFLFEYFSETQRNKGNFPGRFSGRQFSNSRSEMNVSTLELGDSALYLCASSLYWANEQYFGPGTRLTVT.

CDR3 residues: CASSPGRDLLNTGELFF. The DNA for the CDR3 is TGTGCCAGCAGTCCCGGTAGGGACCTACTTAACACCGGGGAGCTGTTTTTT. This sequence joins TRBV12-3 or TRBV12-4 and TRBJ2-2; the D call may be TRBD1 or TRBD2 (5 bases each). CDR3 length: 17 amino acids. Trimming took off 5 bases at V and 2 bases at J, with 18 bases between the two ends.

This clonotype was counted between two and nine times. The CDR3 region has the DNA TGTGCCAGCACTGACCCGGGACAGGGGGCGGGGAACTATGGCTACACCTTC. It specifies CASTDPGQGAGNYGYTF. The J gene is TRBJ1-2, the V gene TRBV7-9, with TRBD1 matching over 12 bases. The CDR3 totals 17 residues. The ends lost 7 bases at V and 2 bases at J; junction bases unmatched: 11. Germline CDR1 and CDR2: SEHNR and FQNEAQ (reference sequence).

The rearrangement links TRBV5-1 to TRBJ2-2; TRBD1 is a possible D gene (5 bases). The length of the CDR3 is 14 residues. Deletions cut 0 bases from V and 8 bases from J, with 11 bases between. Germline loops: CDR1 SGHRS, CDR2 YFSETQ. For the CDR3, the DNA is TGCGCCAGCAGCTTGGTGGCAGGGAATGGGGAGCTGTTTTTT. This translates into CASSLVAGNGELFF.

Ten or more counts support this clonotype. Germline and junction disagree at one end, which may indicate a read error. V is TRBV5-1 and J is TRBJ1-2; 11 positions agree with TRBD1. CDR1 is SGHRS, CDR2 YFSETQ, per germline. This CDR3 is built from 15 residues. CDR3 in DNA: TGTGCCAGCAGCCCCGGACAGGGGGCGAACTATGGCTACACCTTC. Amino acid sequence: CASSPGQGANYGYTF.

The chain employs TRBV27 and TRBJ2-1, with 7 bases aligning to TRBD2. V lost 8 bases to trimming and J lost 0 bases; unmatched junction nucleotides: 4. There are 14 residues in the CDR3. CDR1 and CDR2 (germline): MNHEY, SMNVEV (reference sequence). The CDR3, as DNA: TGTGCCAGCGGGAGGGACGGCTCCTACAATGAGCAGTTCTTC. It is translated as CASGRDGSYNEQFF.

This chain's CDR3 is CASSPRGLTGGGYGYTF. In DNA form, the CDR3 reads TGTGCCAGCAGTCCCCGAGGATTGACAGGGGGAGGCTATGGCTACACCTTC. This chain connects TRBV27 to TRBJ1-2; 9 bases map to TRBD1. The V segment lost 5 bases and the J segment 4 bases; nucleotides outside the gene matches: 14. Per germline, CDR1 MNHEY and CDR2 SMNVEV (reference sequence). This CDR3 has 17 amino acids.

This rearrangement joins TRBV6-1 to TRBJ1-5, with D maybe TRBD1 (6 bases). V dropped 2 bases and J dropped 6 bases, with 17 bases sitting between them. The CDR3 runs to 16 residues. The germline gives CDR1 MNHNS, CDR2 SASEGT. The chain's CDR3 is CASSETHREMGQPQHF. CDR3 DNA: TGTGCCAGCAGTGAAACCCACAGGGAGATGGGTCAGCCCCAGCATTTT.

This clonotype was recorded at least ten times. V is TRBV20-1 and J is TRBJ2-7; perhaps TRBD2 as D (5 bases). CDR1 and CDR2 (germline): DFQATT, SNEGSKA (reference sequence). The CDR3 covers 13 residues. V gave up 0 bases and J gave up 1 base, with 7 bases separating them. In DNA, the CDR3 is TGCAGTGCTAGAGATAAGCGGTCCTACGAGCAGTACTTC. Translation: CSARDKRSYEQYF.

This chain links TRBV7-3 with TRBJ1-1; D is possibly TRBD1 (6 bases). The germline V and J ends were trimmed by 6 bases and 6 bases, with 17 bases remaining between them. The CDR3 is made up of 14 amino acids. Germline assignment: CDR1 SGHTA and CDR2 FQGTGA. CDR3 sequence reads: CASRLIMDSSEAFF. The DNA of the CDR3 is TGTGCCAGCAGGCTAATCATGGACAGCTCTGAAGCTTTCTTT.